Listed below are T cell receptor beta chains from one sample, sequenced in a study of T cell repertoires in cytomegalovirus infection. TCRdb itself ran the reads through MiXCR, one entry per CDR3 protein. The sample lists about 320,000 distinct CDR3 sequences; more than 9% were seen once. The sample was PBMCs. These TCRs come from a human donor in good health (CMV status not recorded). Some clones in this sample may be carry-over from other donors' samples. Both conserved end residues are part of each CDR3. A D gene is named only where the DNA matches it firmly.

D | V | CDR3
TRBD1 | TRBV27 | CASSYRDRDNSPLHF
- | TRBV2 | CASRGSRAARDFSPLHF
- | TRBV6-6 | CASSYSIWVGTGGSPLHF
TRBD1 | TRBV4-3 | CASSQDGTGGGYGYTF
TRBD2 | TRBV24-1 | CATSGPTSGKSPDTQYF
- | TRBV6-8 | CASSPKGNSGNTIYF
- | TRBV7-2 | CASRSTGDWRADTQYF
TRBD1 | TRBV7-6 | CASSLGQGLSGNTIYF
- | TRBV7-8 | CASSSRGGGSNQPQHF
- | TRBV7-2 | CASSLSDYNEQFF
TRBD1 | TRBV6-1 | CASREPGQSWRGYTF
- | TRBV19 | CASNAARVRNYGYTF
- | TRBV27 | CASSIQGAKNIQYF
TRBD1 | TRBV28 | CASRSAGTGGWNEQFF
- | TRBV5-1 | CASSSFPSGLRTDTQYF
- | TRBV10-3 | CAISELGSGNTIYF
- | TRBV28 | CASSLGGQTDNEQFF
TRBD2 | TRBV6-2/TRBV6-3 | CASSYSTPAGGLRAGELFF
- | TRBV7-2 | CASSFREATYEQYF
TRBD2 | TRBV6-2/TRBV6-3 | CASHGGANRGETQYF
- | TRBV7-2 | CASSPVPDGAYEQYF
TRBD1 | TRBV19 | CASTRTGLLTEAFF
- | TRBV19 | CASWGRGSGGELFF
TRBD2 | TRBV7-9 | CASSLAASGGNNEQFF
TRBD2 | TRBV4-1 | CASRQVGTSGASSYNEQFF
- | TRBV19 | CASTHDYGELFF
- | TRBV7-2 | CASSPLTPTGELFF
- | TRBV7-2 | CASTGQPHNYGYTF
TRBD1 | TRBV12-3/TRBV12-4 | CASSGQGHSPLHF
TRBD2 | TRBV6-5 | CASTLLAGNTDTQYF
TRBD1 | TRBV6-2/TRBV6-3 | CASSYAGTETGELFF
TRBD2 | TRBV5-5 | CASSLGLAGVEDTQYF
- | TRBV27 | CASSFFTAAEFNEQFF
- | TRBV5-6 | CASSRRREDTQYF
- | TRBV12-3/TRBV12-4 | CASSPHRENQPQHF
- | TRBV4-2 | CASSQDIRGQAFYSNQPQHF
- | TRBV12-3/TRBV12-4 | CASSPPGRSGEKLFF
TRBD2 | TRBV20-1 | CSAREGTSGAKGNIQYF
- | TRBV6-2/TRBV6-3 | CASRPPGSETQYF
TRBD2 | TRBV24-1 | CATSGASGSETQYF
- | TRBV7-2 | CASSLGSYRKETQYF
- | TRBV7-2 | CASSPQRNEKLFF
- | TRBV20-1 | CSASSGRADTQYF
TRBD1 | TRBV7-6 | CASSFGTGPYEQYF
- | TRBV29-1 | CSASGDRMNTEAFF
- | TRBV7-9 | CASSLALGLSNQPQHF
- | TRBV30 | CAWSVLNSGNTIYF
- | TRBV20-1 | CSARDRGSEQYF
TRBD2 | TRBV12-3/TRBV12-4 | CASINPKGLAGGPNPVRELFF
TRBD1 | TRBV6-4 | CASSASPQGNEQFF
TRBD1 | TRBV19 | CASSSRGERTEAFF
- | TRBV10-1 | CASSEWGSEAFF